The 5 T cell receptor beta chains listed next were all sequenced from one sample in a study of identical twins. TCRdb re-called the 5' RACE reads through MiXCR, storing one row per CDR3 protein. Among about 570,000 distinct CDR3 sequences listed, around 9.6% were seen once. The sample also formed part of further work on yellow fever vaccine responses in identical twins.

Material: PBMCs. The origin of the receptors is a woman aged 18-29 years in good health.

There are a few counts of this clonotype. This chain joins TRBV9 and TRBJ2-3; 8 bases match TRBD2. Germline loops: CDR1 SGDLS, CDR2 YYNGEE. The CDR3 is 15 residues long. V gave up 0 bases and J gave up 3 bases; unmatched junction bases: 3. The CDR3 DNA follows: TGTGCCAGCAGCGTAGCGGGGGGGCGAACAGATACGCAGTATTTT. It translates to CASSVAGGRTDTQYF.

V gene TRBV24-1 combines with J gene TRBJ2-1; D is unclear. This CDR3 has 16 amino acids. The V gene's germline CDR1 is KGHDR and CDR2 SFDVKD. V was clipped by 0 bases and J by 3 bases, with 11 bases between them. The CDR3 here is CATSDLQPADYNEQFF. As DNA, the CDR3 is TGTGCCACCAGTGATTTGCAACCCGCGGACTACAATGAGCAGTTCTTC.

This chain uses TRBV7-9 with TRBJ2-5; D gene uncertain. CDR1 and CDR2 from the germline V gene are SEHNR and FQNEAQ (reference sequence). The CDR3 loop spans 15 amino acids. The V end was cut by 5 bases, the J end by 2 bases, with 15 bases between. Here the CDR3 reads CASSNSIALQETQYF. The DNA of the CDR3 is TGTGCCAGCAGCAATAGCATAGCCTTACAAGAGACCCAGTACTTC.

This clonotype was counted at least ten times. CDR3 sequence (DNA): TGCGCCAGCAGCCAAGCAACAAGCGCCGCGAACACCGGGGAGCTGTTTTTT. Its translation: CASSQATSAANTGELFF. This sequence joins TRBV4-3 and TRBJ2-2, with D uncertain. Germline CDR1 LGHNA, CDR2 YSLEER. The germline V and J ends were trimmed by 1 base and 0 bases, with 12 bases remaining between them. CDR3 length: 17 residues.

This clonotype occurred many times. CDR3 nucleotides: TGTGCCAGCAGCCAAGACGGTTTCTGGGAGAGCTACAATGAGCAGTTCTTC. Translation gives CASSQDGFWESYNEQFF. The gene calls are TRBV14 and TRBJ2-1; D might be TRBD2 (5 bases). The ends were cut back, 0 bases at V and 3 bases at J, with 15 bases in the middle. Germline assignment: CDR1 SGHDN and CDR2 FVKESK. The CDR3 totals 17 residues.